This passage covers 17 T cell receptor beta chains from one sample sequenced in a study of T-cell reconstitution after alpha-beta-depleted transplantation in children. Preparation of the TCRbeta library used unique molecular identifiers. Using its own MiXCR run on the PCR reads, TCRdb lists one record per CDR3 protein. The data contain tens of thousands of distinct CDR3 sequences, 44% of them seen just once; the ten biggest clones take up more than 95%. Sequenced here: PBMCs, mostly from graft donor cells, sampled 360 days after TCRalphabeta/CD19-depleted stem cell transplant. These receptors all stem from a male patient aged 10 to 17 who had a stem cell transplant for acute lymphoblastic leukemia, so the T cells may come from the graft donor.

This clonotype was counted a single time. The chain employs TRBV15 and TRBJ2-1; D assignment may be TRBD1 or TRBD2 (6 bases each). V lost 3 bases and J 4 bases, leaving 19 bases between the germline ends. The CDR3 is made up of 17 amino acids. Germline V gene sequence: CDR1 LNHNV, CDR2 YYDKDF (reference sequence). The CDR3 spells CATSSLSGEGGYNEQFF. The CDR3 nucleotides read TGTGCCACCAGCAGTTTATCGGGAGAGGGGGGTTACAATGAGCAGTTCTTC.

This clonotype was observed a few times. The chain's CDR3 is CASSPTGGLAYEQYF. As DNA, the CDR3 is TGTGCCAGCAGCCCTACAGGGGGCCTAGCCTACGAGCAGTACTTC. The chain is built from TRBV28 and TRBJ2-7; 9 positions match TRBD1. This CDR3 is built from 15 residues. The V and J ends lost 6 bases and 2 bases, in that order; junction bases with no gene match: 8. Germline V CDR1 and CDR2: MDHEN, SYDVKM.

The rearrangement uses TRBV5-1 and TRBJ2-7; tentatively, D is TRBD1 (7 bases). CDR1 is SGHRS and CDR2 is YFSETQ in the germline V gene. V gave up 3 bases and J gave up 0 bases, with 19 bases separating them. The CDR3 totals 17 residues. The CDR3 loop is CASSSTPTGTYSYEQYF. The DNA of the CDR3 is TGCGCCAGCAGCTCCACCCCGACAGGGACTTACTCCTACGAGCAGTACTTC.

Only one count was recorded for this clonotype. This chain uses TRBV7-2 with TRBJ2-7; TRBD1 matches 8 bases. V dropped 5 bases and J dropped 4; count of bases not matched to a gene: 7. The CDR3 totals 14 residues. In germline, CDR1 is SGHTA, CDR2 FQGNSA. In nucleotides, the CDR3 is TGTGCCAGCAGCCCACGAGGGACAGGTTACGAGCAGTACTTC. This translates into CASSPRGTGYEQYF.

This clonotype has only one observation. V usage is TRBV7-8 and J usage is TRBJ1-1, with D possibly TRBD1 on 5 matching bases. CDR3 length equals 13 residues. CDR1 SGHVS and CDR2 FQNEAQ come from the germline V gene. V lost 3 bases and J lost 4, with 9 bases in between. The CDR3: CASSFRESTEAFF. The CDR3 nucleotides are TGTGCCAGCAGCTTCAGGGAAAGCACTGAAGCTTTCTTT.

The J gene is TRBJ2-5, the V gene TRBV27, with 7 bases fitting TRBD2. The V and J ends lost 7 bases and 5 bases, in that order; junction bases with no gene match: 1. Germline V CDR1 and CDR2: MNHEY, SMNVEV (reference sequence). This CDR3 has 11 amino acids. The CDR3, as DNA: TGTGCCAGCAAGCGGGGTGAGACCCAGTACTTC. Its translation: CASKRGETQYF.

The rearrangement links TRBV5-1 to TRBJ2-7, with TRBD1 matching over 10 bases. With 6 bases clipped from V and 6 bases from J, the junction kept 9 bases outside the gene matches. The CDR3 loop spans 14 amino acids. Looked up from germline, CDR1 is SGHRS and CDR2 is YFSETQ. Here the CDR3 reads CASNWDRGLFEQYF. The CDR3 nucleotides are TGCGCCAGCAACTGGGACAGGGGACTCTTCGAGCAGTACTTC.

The gene calls are TRBV5-6 and TRBJ1-4; 7 bases fit TRBD1. CDR1 SGHDT and CDR2 YYEEEE come from the germline V gene. The CDR3 has 14 amino acids. The trim removed 3 bases at V and 6 bases at J, leaving 5 bases unmatched. The CDR3 coding sequence is TGTGCCAGCAGCTGGACAGGAGCGGATGAAAAACTGTTTTTT. Its translation is CASSWTGADEKLFF.

The sample holds a few counts of this clonotype. V gene TRBV7-9 combines with J gene TRBJ2-2, with 8 positions matching TRBD1. In germline, CDR1 is SEHNR, CDR2 FQNEAQ (reference sequence). The CDR3 covers 13 residues. V was pared by 4 bases and J by 7 bases, with 2 bases of the junction left unmatched. CDR3 nucleotides: TGTGCCAGCAGCTCTGACAGGGGCGGGGAGCTGTTTTTT. This gives the protein CASSSDRGGELFF.

This clonotype has a count of ten or more. The chain couples TRBV5-1 to TRBJ2-5; 7 bases align to TRBD1. CDR1 is SGHRS, CDR2 YFSETQ, per germline. This CDR3 is built from 13 residues. Trimming cost V 4 bases and J 3 bases; bases outside gene matches: 3. CDR3 DNA sequence: TGCGCCAGCAGCCCCGGGACAGAAGAGACCCAGTACTTC. This translates into CASSPGTEETQYF.

This clonotype occurred once. The gene calls are TRBV5-1 and TRBJ2-7; 9 bases align to TRBD1. The junction had 9 bases not matched to a gene; V was cut back by 2 bases and J by 3 bases. The CDR3 is 16 residues long. Germline loops: CDR1 SGHRS, CDR2 YFSETQ. CDR3 sequence reads: CASSFNGGQGGYEQYF. The CDR3 DNA reads as TGCGCCAGCAGCTTTAACGGGGGACAGGGCGGCTACGAGCAGTACTTC.

The chain uses TRBV28 and TRBJ1-3, with 9 bases aligning to TRBD1. V shed 1 base and J 5 bases; nucleotides not matched to a gene: 6. Germline CDR1 MDHEN, CDR2 SYDVKM. The CDR3 runs 16 residues. The CDR3, as DNA: TGTGCCAGCAGTTTATCGGGACAGGGTCTTCGAAACACCATATATTTT. Its protein product is CASSLSGQGLRNTIYF.

This clonotype was counted between two and nine times. The chain links TRBV7-2 to TRBJ2-3, with D perhaps matching TRBD1 or TRBD2 (7 bases each). CDR3 length equals 13 residues. The V end was cut by 5 bases, the J end by 6 bases, with 12 bases between. Germline CDR1 and CDR2: SGHTA and FQGNSA. The CDR3 spells CASSGRGGDTQYF. Here the CDR3 DNA reads TGTGCCAGCAGCGGCAGGGGGGGGGATACGCAGTATTTT.

In this sample, this clonotype turned up many times. The chain employs TRBV7-6 and TRBJ1-4; D is ambiguous. V dropped 4 bases and J dropped 7 bases, with 16 bases sitting between them. The CDR3 length is 15 residues. Germline lookup yields CDR1 SGHVS and CDR2 FNYEAQ. The DNA of the CDR3 is TGTGCCAGCAGCTCTCCTGAGGACGGAATTGAAAAACTGTTTTTT. This encodes CASSSPEDGIEKLFF.

This clonotype turned up a few times. J is TRBJ2-1 and V is TRBV6-2 or TRBV6-3; 12 bases agree with TRBD1. The CDR3 has 17 residues. In germline, CDR1 is MNHEY, CDR2 SVGEGT. V shed 6 bases, J shed 4 bases, and the junction held 10 bases outside the gene matches. CDR3 loop: CASSYSRDRGHYNEQFF. CDR3 bases: TGTGCCAGCAGCTATTCCCGGGACAGGGGGCATTACAATGAGCAGTTCTTC.

CDR3 in DNA: TGTGCCAGCAGCCAAGAGGGGTGGGGAGCCCCGCGTGGCACCGGGGAGCTGTTTTTT. It codes for CASSQEGWGAPRGTGELFF. The gene calls are TRBV4-2 and TRBJ2-2, with D perhaps TRBD2 (5 bases). This CDR3 contains 19 residues. V lost 0 bases, J lost 4 bases, and 21 bases lay in between. CDR1 LGHNA and CDR2 YNFKEQ come from the germline V gene.

The chain employs TRBV29-1 and TRBJ2-7; 7 nucleotides agree with TRBD2. CDR3 length: 15 residues. Germline CDR1 and CDR2: SQVTM and ANQGSEA. With V trimmed by 4 bases and J by 2 bases, 11 bases remained unmatched. The CDR3 spells CSVGVAGATAYEQYF. CDR3 DNA: TGCAGCGTTGGGGTAGCGGGCGCTACTGCCTACGAGCAGTACTTC.